The rows below give T cell receptor beta chains drawn from one sample of a study of blood T cell repertoires in COVID-19. Clones were read by immunoSEQ multiplex PCR, and TCRdb kept only the in-frame ones, dropping some. Of about 300,000 clones listed, about nine tenths are singletons. Sequencing was done on a sample of PBMCs or T cells enriched from blood (not recorded which). The receptors originated from a woman aged 40 to 50 who had recovered from COVID-19. Each CDR3 is given with its conserved first and last residue. Each record gives: clone size, V gene, J gene, D gene, CDR3 DNA, CDR3 protein. A D gene is named only where the DNA matches it firmly. Expanded clones get a size class; other rows say once, few or many, or leave the size out.

size: NA
V: TRBV19
J: TRBJ1-1
D: TRBD1
DNA: TGTGCCAGTAGTATGATTCCGGGACAGGGGGCCGCGAACACTGAAGCTTTCTTT
CDR3: CASSMIPGQGAANTEAFF

size: NA
V: TRBV22-1
J: TRBJ1-4
D: NA
DNA: TGTCCTGGGAGCGTCCAAGGGCCGGGACTTCCCTGGGGAATATCTAATGAAAAACTGTTTTTT
CDR3: CPGSVQGPGLPWGISNEKLFF

size: NA
V: TRBV6-5
J: TRBJ1-6
D: TRBD1
DNA: TGTGCCAGTAAGCAGGGGGCAGGCTCACCCCTCCACTTT
CDR3: CASKQGAGSPLHF

size: NA
V: TRBV5-1
J: TRBJ2-7
D: TRBD1
DNA: TGCGCCAGCAGAATTGGGGGGCCGGGACAGGTGCAATACGAGCAGTACTTC
CDR3: CASRIGGPGQVQYEQYF

size: NA
V: TRBV30
J: TRBJ2-7
D: TRBD1
DNA: TGTGCCTGGAGGTCTACAGGGGCCGTCTCCTACGAGCAGTACTTC
CDR3: CAWRSTGAVSYEQYF

size: NA
V: TRBV5-1
J: TRBJ2-3
D: NA
DNA: TGCGCCAGCAGCTTACGAGGCCGCGGAGATACGCAGTATTTT
CDR3: CASSLRGRGDTQYF

size: NA
V: TRBV27
J: TRBJ2-7
D: NA
DNA: TGTGCCAGCAGTTTATATCGGGGGTCCTACGAGCAGTACTTC
CDR3: CASSLYRGSYEQYF

size: once
V: TRBV5-1
J: TRBJ1-2
D: NA
DNA: TGCGCCAGCAGCTCGGGTGACGGCTACACCTTC
CDR3: CASSSGDGYTF

size: NA
V: TRBV7-9
J: TRBJ1-1
D: NA
DNA: TGTGCCAGCAGCGCCTGGACTGCGAACACTGAAGCTTTCTTT
CDR3: CASSAWTANTEAFF

size: NA
V: TRBV19
J: TRBJ1-1
D: TRBD1
DNA: TGTGCCAGTAGTATGGCCAGGGGGCTGTCTGAAGCTTTCTTT
CDR3: CASSMARGLSEAFF

size: NA
V: TRBV30
J: TRBJ1-5
D: NA
DNA: TGTGCCTGGAGTGGAAATCTATATGGCAATCAGCCCCAGCATTTT
CDR3: CAWSGNLYGNQPQHF

size: NA
V: TRBV9
J: TRBJ1-4
D: TRBD1
DNA: TGTGCCAGCAGCCCCCCAGGGACAGGGGATGAAAAACTGTTTTTT
CDR3: CASSPPGTGDEKLFF

size: once
V: TRBV6-5
J: TRBJ1-1
D: NA
DNA: TGTGCCAGCAGTTACCACAGGGTTTCGTCGGAAACTGAAGCTTTCTTT
CDR3: CASSYHRVSSETEAFF

size: NA
V: TRBV29-1
J: TRBJ1-5
D: NA
DNA: TGCAGCGTTAAGGGGATGAGCAATCAGCCCCAGCATTTT
CDR3: CSVKGMSNQPQHF

size: NA
V: TRBV2
J: TRBJ1-1
D: TRBD1
DNA: TGTGCCAGCAGTGAAGCCCAGGACAGGCTGAACACTGAAGCTTTCTTT
CDR3: CASSEAQDRLNTEAFF

size: NA
V: TRBV6-4
J: TRBJ1-1
D: TRBD1
DNA: TGTGCCAGATTGCACTACAGGGGGCTAAACACTGAAGCTTTCTTT
CDR3: CARLHYRGLNTEAFF

size: NA
V: TRBV5-1
J: TRBJ2-2
D: NA
DNA: TGCGCCAGCAGCGTCAGCGGTAACACCGGGGAGCTGTTTTTT
CDR3: CASSVSGNTGELFF

size: NA
V: TRBV28
J: TRBJ1-2
D: NA
DNA: TGTGCCAGCAGTTTAGGGGAGTATGGCTACACCTTC
CDR3: CASSLGEYGYTF

size: few
V: TRBV14
J: TRBJ1-2
D: NA
DNA: TGTGCCAGCCAAATGACAGGTCTTTATGGCTACACCTTC
CDR3: CASQMTGLYGYTF

size: NA
V: TRBV3-1/TRBV3-2
J: TRBJ1-1
D: NA
DNA: TGTGCCAGCAGCCTCATTGAGTACACTGAAGCTTTCTTT
CDR3: CASSLIEYTEAFF

size: NA
V: TRBV7-9
J: TRBJ2-3
D: TRBD2
DNA: TGTGCCAGCGCTCTAGCGGGAGCAGATACGCAGTATTTT
CDR3: CASALAGADTQYF

size: NA
V: TRBV3-1/TRBV3-2
J: TRBJ1-6
D: NA
DNA: TGTGCCAGCAGCCAAAGGGGGAATGAGTCACCCCTCCACTTT
CDR3: CASSQRGNESPLHF

size: NA
V: TRBV19
J: TRBJ1-4
D: NA
DNA: TGTGCCAGTACTCGGGGGACGGACTTTAATGAAAAACTGTTTTTT
CDR3: CASTRGTDFNEKLFF

size: NA
V: TRBV2
J: TRBJ1-1
D: NA
DNA: TGTGCCAGCAGTGAAATTATAGGGGGAACCACTGAAGCTTTCTTT
CDR3: CASSEIIGGTTEAFF

size: NA
V: TRBV27
J: TRBJ1-4
D: NA
DNA: TGTGCCAGCAGTTCGTTACAGGGCCTCAATGAAAAACTGTTTTTT
CDR3: CASSSLQGLNEKLFF

size: NA
V: TRBV7-6
J: TRBJ2-2
D: TRBD1
DNA: TGTGCCAGCAGCTCTTGGGGACAGGGCACCGGGGAGCTGTTTTTT
CDR3: CASSSWGQGTGELFF

size: NA
V: TRBV6-5
J: TRBJ2-3
D: NA
DNA: TGTGCCAGCGCGTCGGGGGCAGATACGCAGTATTTT
CDR3: CASASGADTQYF

size: NA
V: TRBV14
J: TRBJ2-5
D: NA
DNA: TGTGCCAGCAGCCATTTCTACGCGGGGATTGGCGAGACCCAGTACTTC
CDR3: CASSHFYAGIGETQYF

size: NA
V: TRBV6-4
J: TRBJ2-2
D: TRBD2
DNA: TGTGCCAGCAGTGTCGGGGGGGGCTACGGGGAGCTGTTTTTT
CDR3: CASSVGGGYGELFF

size: once
V: TRBV9
J: TRBJ2-1
D: NA
DNA: TGTGCCAGCACCCCCGGCGGGGAGTACAATGAGCAGTTCTTC
CDR3: CASTPGGEYNEQFF

size: NA
V: TRBV2
J: TRBJ1-1
D: NA
DNA: TGTGCCAGCAGCGATGGGCCTTTCACTGAAGCTTTCTTT
CDR3: CASSDGPFTEAFF

size: NA
V: TRBV19
J: TRBJ1-1
D: NA
DNA: TGTGCCAGTAGTATAGTGTCCAGGGCGGAAGCTTTCTTT
CDR3: CASSIVSRAEAFF

size: NA
V: TRBV7-9
J: TRBJ2-3
D: TRBD2
DNA: TGTGCCAGCAGCCCTTGGGGGGGGAGCACAGATACGCAGTATTTT
CDR3: CASSPWGGSTDTQYF

size: once
V: TRBV10-3
J: TRBJ1-1
D: NA
DNA: TGTGCCATCAGTGAGTATGGGGCCACTGAAGCTTTCTTT
CDR3: CAISEYGATEAFF

size: NA
V: TRBV10-1
J: TRBJ2-1
D: TRBD2
DNA: TGCGCCAGCAGTCCCGGGACTAGCGGGGCCAATGAGCAGTTCTTC
CDR3: CASSPGTSGANEQFF

size: NA
V: TRBV10-2
J: TRBJ2-5
D: NA
DNA: TGCGCCAGCAGTGAGAGACAAGAAGAGACCCAGTACTTC
CDR3: CASSERQEETQYF

size: NA
V: TRBV19
J: TRBJ2-1
D: TRBD1
DNA: TGTGCCAGTAGTATATACCCCGGACAGGGCAATGAGCAGTTCTTC
CDR3: CASSIYPGQGNEQFF

size: once
V: TRBV9
J: TRBJ1-3
D: NA
DNA: TGTGCCAGCAGCCCTCTCCCAGGGGAGGGCACCATATATTTT
CDR3: CASSPLPGEGTIYF

size: once
V: TRBV5-1
J: TRBJ2-7
D: TRBD2
DNA: TGCGCCAGCAGCTCGAGACTAGCGGGAGGGACGATCTACGAGCAGTACTTC
CDR3: CASSSRLAGGTIYEQYF

size: once
V: TRBV12-3/TRBV12-4
J: TRBJ2-5
D: NA
DNA: TGTGCCAGCAGTCTACAGGTTCGAGAGACCCAGTACTTC
CDR3: CASSLQVRETQYF

size: NA
V: TRBV5-1
J: TRBJ2-1
D: TRBD1
DNA: TGCGCCAGCAGCTTGACCGGGACAGGGGGGAGAAATGAGCAGTTCTTC
CDR3: CASSLTGTGGRNEQFF

size: once
V: TRBV9
J: TRBJ1-4
D: NA
DNA: TGTGCCAGCAGCCCCCGGCCCGGGGGAAATGAAAAACTGTTTTTT
CDR3: CASSPRPGGNEKLFF

size: NA
V: TRBV27
J: TRBJ1-2
D: TRBD1
DNA: TGTGCCAGCAGTTTAAAGGGACAGAACTATGGCTACACCTTC
CDR3: CASSLKGQNYGYTF

size: NA
V: TRBV7-9
J: TRBJ2-2
D: TRBD1
DNA: TGTGCCAGCAGCCATCGGACAGGGGGCACCGGGGAGCTGTTTTTT
CDR3: CASSHRTGGTGELFF

size: NA
V: TRBV6-6
J: TRBJ2-1
D: TRBD2
DNA: TGTGCCAGCAGTCACGTACAGGATCTCGTTCTCAGCGGGAGGCACTACAATGAGCAGTTCTTC
CDR3: CASSHVQDLVLSGRHYNEQFF

size: once
V: TRBV27
J: TRBJ1-4
D: TRBD1
DNA: TGTGCCAGCAGCCGTACGGGACAGGGGTATGAAAAACTGTTTTTT
CDR3: CASSRTGQGYEKLFF

size: NA
V: TRBV30
J: TRBJ1-6
D: TRBD1
DNA: TGTGCCTGCACGAGGGGGCAGGTTTCACCCCTCCACTTT
CDR3: CACTRGQVSPLHF

size: NA
V: TRBV7-2
J: TRBJ2-5
D: NA
DNA: TGTGCCAGCAGCTTAGGTCGGGGGAAAGAGACCCAGTACTTC
CDR3: CASSLGRGKETQYF

size: NA
V: TRBV2
J: TRBJ1-6
D: NA
DNA: TGTGCCAGCAGTGAAGGGGACACCCTCCCGCGGTCCTATAATTCACCCCTCCACTTT
CDR3: CASSEGDTLPRSYNSPLHF

size: NA
V: TRBV11-2
J: TRBJ1-1
D: TRBD1
DNA: TGTGCCAGCAGCTTAGATCCGACAGGGACCACTGAAGCTTTCTTT
CDR3: CASSLDPTGTTEAFF

size: once
V: TRBV9
J: TRBJ2-2
D: TRBD1
DNA: TGTGCCAGCAGCGTAGGCCCCACAGGGGGGAACGGGGAGCTGTTTTTT
CDR3: CASSVGPTGGNGELFF

size: NA
V: TRBV30
J: TRBJ1-1
D: NA
DNA: TGTGCCTGGGATCAAGGGACACAGCTTTCAGCTTTCTTT
CDR3: CAWDQGTQLSAFF

size: NA
V: TRBV3-1/TRBV3-2
J: TRBJ1-1
D: NA
DNA: TGTGCCAGCAGCCATGGGGCCCGGGGGGCTGAAGCTTTCTTT
CDR3: CASSHGARGAEAFF

size: NA
V: TRBV5-1
J: TRBJ2-5
D: TRBD1
DNA: TGCGCCAGCAGCAAGGACAGGGCACAAGAGACCCAGTACTTC
CDR3: CASSKDRAQETQYF

size: once
V: TRBV4-3
J: TRBJ2-7
D: TRBD1
DNA: TGCGCCAGCAGCCACAAGCCGGGACAGTCCTACGAGCAGTACTTC
CDR3: CASSHKPGQSYEQYF

size: NA
V: TRBV2
J: TRBJ2-5
D: TRBD2
DNA: TGTGCCACCGGACTAGCGGGGGGGCAAGAGACCCAGTACTTC
CDR3: CATGLAGGQETQYF

size: once
V: TRBV5-4
J: TRBJ2-5
D: NA
DNA: TGTGCCAGCAGCCGGGACACTTTAGAGACCCAGTACTTC
CDR3: CASSRDTLETQYF

size: NA
V: TRBV2
J: TRBJ1-1
D: NA
DNA: TGTGCCAGCAGGGCCTTGGGGGCCGTGAACACTGAAGCTTTCTTT
CDR3: CASRALGAVNTEAFF

size: NA
V: TRBV7-2
J: TRBJ2-2
D: NA
DNA: TGTGCCAGCAGGGGCCAGGGGTCGAACACCGGGGAGCTGTTTTTT
CDR3: CASRGQGSNTGELFF